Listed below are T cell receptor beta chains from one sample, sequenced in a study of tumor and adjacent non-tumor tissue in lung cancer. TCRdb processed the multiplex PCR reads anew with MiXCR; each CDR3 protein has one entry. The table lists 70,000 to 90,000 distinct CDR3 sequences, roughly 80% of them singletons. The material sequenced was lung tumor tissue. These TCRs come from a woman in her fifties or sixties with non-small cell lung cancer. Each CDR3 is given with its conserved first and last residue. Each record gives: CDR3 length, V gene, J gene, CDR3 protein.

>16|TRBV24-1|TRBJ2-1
CTTSDLMTSGTNEQFF
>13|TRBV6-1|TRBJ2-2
CASSMTPDGELFF
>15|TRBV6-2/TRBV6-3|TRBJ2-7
CASRRGGAGTCEQYF
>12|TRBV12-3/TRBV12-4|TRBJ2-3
CATREQADTQYF
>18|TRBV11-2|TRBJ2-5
CASSFPRDPTLFQETQYF
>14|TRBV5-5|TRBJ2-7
CASSLARVTYEQYF
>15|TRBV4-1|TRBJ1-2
CASSQVTGSYYGCTF
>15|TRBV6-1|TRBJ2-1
CASPLTSNGHNEQFF
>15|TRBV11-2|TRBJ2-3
CASSLGGRSPDTQYF
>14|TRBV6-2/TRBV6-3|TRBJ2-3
CASSMDSEIDMQYF
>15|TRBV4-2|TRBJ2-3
CPSSQEFAGGYTQYF
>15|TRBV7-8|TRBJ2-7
CASSLALGASYEQYF
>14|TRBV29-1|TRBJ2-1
CSVHGGGGGDEQFF
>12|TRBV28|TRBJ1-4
CASLAAGEKLFF
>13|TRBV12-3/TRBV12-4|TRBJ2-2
CAGEAGYTGELFF
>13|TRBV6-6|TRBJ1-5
CASSQGAGQPRHF
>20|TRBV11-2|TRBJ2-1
CASRLFRFLVGLRTYNEQFF
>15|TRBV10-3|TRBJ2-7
CAIGGARQGGPEKYF
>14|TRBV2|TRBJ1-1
CASNVLTGGTEAFF
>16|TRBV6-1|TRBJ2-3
CASSETLAGGLDTQYF
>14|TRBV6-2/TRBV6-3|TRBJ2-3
CNSSMDSETDTQYF
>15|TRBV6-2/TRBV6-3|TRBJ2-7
CASQPPGQGANEQYF
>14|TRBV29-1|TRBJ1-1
CSTSQELIDTEAFF
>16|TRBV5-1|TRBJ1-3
CASRNGTGTFGNTIYF
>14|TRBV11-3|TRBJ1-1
CASSTGTPNTEAFF
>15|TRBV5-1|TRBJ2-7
CASSLSGLQTHVQYF
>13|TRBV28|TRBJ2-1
CANSLSSYNEQFF
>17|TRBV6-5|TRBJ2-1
CAISYHTGGRAQNEQFF
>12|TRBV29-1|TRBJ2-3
CSARGGTDTQYF
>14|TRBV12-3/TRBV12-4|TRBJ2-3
CVSNKGLKGDTQYF
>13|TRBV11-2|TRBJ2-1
CADGEGGSREQSF
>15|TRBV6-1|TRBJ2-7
CVSSEDGTGSYEQYF
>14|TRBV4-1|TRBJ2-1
CASSQPGLCNEQFF
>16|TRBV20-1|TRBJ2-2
CSALDLLVGDTRELFF
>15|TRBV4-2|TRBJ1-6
CASKPRQGDNSPHYF
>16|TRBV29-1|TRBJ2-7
CSVEGASGALGAEQYF
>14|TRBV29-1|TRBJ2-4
CSVDPGQERNIQYF
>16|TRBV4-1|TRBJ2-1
CASSQDPDSSYNEQFF
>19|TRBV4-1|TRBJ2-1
CASSHPGLVGGPRYNEQFF
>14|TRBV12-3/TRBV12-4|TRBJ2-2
CASGWTGEHRELLF
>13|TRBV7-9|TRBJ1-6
CASSPSLDSPLHF
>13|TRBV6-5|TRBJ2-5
CVSSYYVGETQYF
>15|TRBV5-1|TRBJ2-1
CASSLAPGWVSEQFF
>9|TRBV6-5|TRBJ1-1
CANLDGDSF
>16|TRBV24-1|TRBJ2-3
CATSQGGARVMDTQYF
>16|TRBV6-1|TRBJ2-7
CASSRTSGRAFYEQYF
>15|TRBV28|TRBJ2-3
CASSLVFPRRDMQYF
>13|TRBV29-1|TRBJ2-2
CGVDRGRTGELFF
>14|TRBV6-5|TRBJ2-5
CASSRERGQETQYF
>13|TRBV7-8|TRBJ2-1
CTGSLGAENEQFF
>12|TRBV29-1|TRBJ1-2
CNIENENYGYTF
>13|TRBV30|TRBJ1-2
CAWRAWEHYGYTF
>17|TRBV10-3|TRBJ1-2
CVISDRAAGTGGDGYIF